What follows are 4 T cell receptor beta chains derived from one specimen sequenced in a study of cytomegalovirus exposure and HLA in healthy donors. Here immunoSEQ multiplex PCR was the method, and the copy in TCRdb shows in-frame clones only, minus some. The sample records about 220,000 clones, approximately 87% being singletons. Input material: PBMCs. The receptor set was obtained from a man in his late teens or twenties in good health and CMV-seronegative.

This sequence joins TRBV27 and TRBJ2-7, with no clear D. Germline V gives CDR1 MNHEY, CDR2 SMNVEV (reference sequence). V was clipped by 5 bases and J by 8 bases, with 13 bases between them. CDR3 length: 12 residues. Here the CDR3 DNA reads TGTGCCAGCAGTCATACCCGAGGCAAGCAGTACTTC. Protein: CASSHTRGKQYF.

V gene TRBV7-2 combines with J gene TRBJ2-3; TRBD2 matches 9 bases. V shed 5 bases, J shed 5 bases, and the junction held 17 bases outside the gene matches. The germline V gene encodes CDR1 SGHTA and CDR2 FQGNSA. This CDR3 comprises 18 residues. CDR3 nucleotides: TGTGCCAGCAGCCTTGGATCCCAAGCGGGGGGTAAGGGAGATACGCAGTATTTT. Amino acid sequence: CASSLGSQAGGKGDTQYF. Looking up the rest from reference TRBV7-2 and TRBJ2-3 gives the full variable domain: GAGVSQSPSNKVTEKGKDVELRCDPISGHTALYWYRQSLGQGLEFLIYFQGNSAPDKSGLPSDRFSAERTGGSVSTLTIQRTQQEDSAVYLCASSLGSQAGGKGDTQYFGPGTRLTVL.

The CDR3 sequence: CASSLVVQGMYGYTF. Written as DNA, the CDR3 is TGCGCCAGCAGCTTGGTGGTACAGGGGATGTATGGCTACACCTTC. The V and J genes are TRBV5-1 and TRBJ1-2; 7 nucleotides line up with TRBD1. Germline V gene data show CDR1 as SGHRS and CDR2 as YFSETQ. Trimming cost V 0 bases and J 5 bases; bases outside gene matches: 7. This CDR3 region has 15 residues. The full variable domain, rest sourced from reference TRBV5-1 and TRBJ1-2, is KAGVTQTPRYLIKTRGQQVTLSCSPISGHRSVSWYQQTPGQGLQFLFEYFSETQRNKGNFPGRFSGRQFSNSRSEMNVSTLELGDSALYLCASSLVVQGMYGYTFGSGTRLTVV.

V usage is TRBV4-3 and J usage is TRBJ1-4; D is unclear. With 0 bases removed from V and 11 bases from J, the gap between germline ends came to 7 bases. CDR1 is LGHNA and CDR2 is YSLEER in the germline V gene. The CDR3 totals 12 residues. The CDR3 nucleotides read TGCGCCAGCAGCCAAGAGGGAGACAAACTGTTTTTT. Translation: CASSQEGDKLFF.